One and the same sample provided the 21 T cell receptor beta chains below, sequenced in a study of blood T cell repertoires in COVID-19. Some clones are missing from TCRdb's copy, which holds only in-frame ones; the method was immunoSEQ multiplex PCR. The sample has about 110,000 clones, 75% to 85% seen once. Sequencing input: peripheral blood. Source of these receptors: a woman between 65 and 79 years old with acute or convalescent COVID-19.

This rearrangement joins TRBV5-8 to TRBJ1-3; no clear D gene. Germline-derived CDR1 and CDR2 are SGHTS and YDEGEE. Trimming stripped 0 bases from V and 5 bases from J, with 3 bases between. This CDR3 comprises 12 residues. DNA of the CDR3: TGTGCCAGCAGCTTGGCTAGAAACACCATATATTTT. Protein sequence: CASSLARNTIYF.

Only one count was recorded for this clone. J is TRBJ1-1 and V is TRBV7-9; 12 bases align to TRBD1. The trim removed 4 bases at V and 3 bases at J, leaving 6 bases unmatched. This CDR3 is 16 amino acids long. The germline gives CDR1 SEHNR, CDR2 FQNEAQ (reference sequence). DNA for the CDR3: TGTGCCAGCAGCTCCGGGACAGGGGGCCCCTACACTGAAGCTTTCTTT. Amino acid sequence: CASSSGTGGPYTEAFF.

This chain uses TRBV2 with TRBJ1-3; a possible D gene is TRBD1 (5 bases). This CDR3 is 15 amino acids long. From germline, CDR1 is SNHLY and CDR2 FYNNEI. Trimming removed 6 bases from V and 0 bases from J, with 12 bases in between. The CDR3 loop reads CASRAGGFSGNTIYF. In DNA, the CDR3 is TGTGCCAGCAGAGCCGGGGGTTTCTCTGGAAACACCATATATTTT.

The V and J genes are TRBV7-6 and TRBJ1-1; 8 bases are a match to TRBD1. V lost 5 bases, J lost 3 bases, and 14 bases stayed unmatched. Germline CDR1 reads SGHVS; CDR2 reads FNYEAQ. The CDR3 covers 17 residues. The CDR3 is CASSLPRQGKFDTEAFF. In DNA form, the CDR3 reads TGTGCCAGCAGCCTACCCCGACAGGGGAAGTTCGACACTGAAGCTTTCTTT.

This clone was detected a few times. The V and J genes are TRBV7-8 and TRBJ2-2, with 7 bases identical to TRBD1. The V segment lost 1 base and the J segment 4 bases; nucleotides outside the gene matches: 3. The CDR3 has 15 amino acids. Germline values: CDR1 SGHVS, CDR2 FQNEAQ. As DNA, the CDR3 is TGTGCCAGCAGCTTAGGGTCAGGGGGCACCGGGGAGCTGTTTTTT. Amino acid sequence: CASSLGSGGTGELFF. Supplemented by reference TRBV7-8 and TRBJ2-2, the full variable domain reads GAGVSQSPRYKVAKRGQDVALRCDPISGHVSLFWYQQALGQGPEFLTYFQNEAQLDKSGLPSDRFFAERPEGSVSTLKIQRTQQEDSAVYLCASSLGSGGTGELFFGEGSRLTVL.

The V call is TRBV5-4, the J call TRBJ2-3; tentative D call: TRBD2 (5 bases). V was trimmed by 3 bases and J by 0 bases, leaving 8 bases between them. CDR1 and CDR2 from the germline V gene are SGHNT and YYREEE (reference sequence). The CDR3 loop spans 14 amino acids. The CDR3 protein is CASSSWTSTDTQYF. The CDR3 bases are TGTGCCAGCAGCTCCTGGACTAGCACAGATACGCAGTATTTT.

This CDR3 is CASSLSRTDNEKLFF. CDR3 nucleotide sequence: TGTGCCAGCAGCTTATCGAGGACAGATAATGAAAAACTGTTTTTT. J is TRBJ1-4 and V is TRBV7-2; possible D gene TRBD1, 6 bases. The V end lost 2 bases, the J end lost 4 bases, and 11 bases lay between the germline ends. The CDR3 contains 15 residues. CDR1 and CDR2 from the germline V gene are SGHTA and FQGNSA.

Note on this clone: Additional DNA sequences in this sample encode the identical CDR3. This chain joins TRBV5-1 and TRBJ2-2, with D perhaps TRBD2 (6 bases). The CDR3 runs 15 residues. The germline V gene has CDR1 SGHRS and CDR2 YFSETQ. Trimming cost V 1 base and J 0 bases, with 7 bases left between them. This chain's CDR3 is CASSLTGANTGELFF. Here the CDR3 DNA reads TGCGCCAGCAGCTTGACGGGAGCGAACACCGGGGAGCTGTTTTTT.

This clone came up many times. V gene TRBV9 combines with J gene TRBJ2-1, with 9 bases aligning to TRBD1. The V and J ends lost 3 bases and 8 bases, in that order; junction bases with no gene match: 6. Germline CDR1 is SGDLS and CDR2 is YYNGEE. The CDR3 is made up of 14 amino acids. The DNA of the CDR3 is TGTGCCAGCAGCGAACAGGGGGCTATCGATGAGCAGTTCTTC. Protein sequence: CASSEQGAIDEQFF.

The count of this clone is one. This chain connects TRBV6-5 to TRBJ2-3; TRBD2 aligns across 12 bases. Per germline, CDR1 MNHEY and CDR2 SVGAGI. Germline trimming cut 4 bases from V and 6 bases from J; bases unmatched to any gene: 8. The CDR3 extends over 16 amino acids. DNA of the CDR3: TGTGCCAGCAGTTTGGGCCGACTAGCGGGAGCTGATACGCAGTATTTT. It yields the protein CASSLGRLAGADTQYF.

This sequence joins TRBV7-2 and TRBJ1-5; the D is unclear. Trimming left V 5 bases short and J 5 bases short, with 13 bases between. The CDR3 extends over 14 amino acids. Germline CDR1 reads SGHTA; CDR2 reads FQGNSA. The CDR3 sequence is CASSRTPADQPQHF. In DNA, the CDR3 is TGTGCCAGCAGCCGGACCCCAGCGGATCAGCCCCAGCATTTT. The full variable domain, its missing parts supplied by reference TRBV7-2 and TRBJ1-5, is GAGVSQSPSNKVTEKGKDVELRCDPISGHTALYWYRQSLGQGLEFLIYFQGNSAPDKSGLPSDRFSAERTGGSVSTLTIQRTQQEDSAVYLCASSRTPADQPQHFGDGTRLSIL.

V usage is TRBV21-1 and J usage is TRBJ2-2; the table's D call of TRBD1 was not tested on the DNA. TRBV21-1 is listed as a pseudogene. This CDR3 has 14 residues. CDR3 DNA sequence: TGTGCCAGCAGCGAGGGGACAGTCACCGGGGAGCTGTTTTTT. This encodes CASSEGTVTGELFF.

This clone turned up a few times. This chain joins TRBV6-1 and TRBJ1-1; D is perhaps TRBD1 (5 bases). Germline assignment: CDR1 MNHNS and CDR2 SASEGT. The CDR3 has 13 amino acids. Trimming took 2 bases from V and 7 from J, leaving 11 bases between them. CDR3 sequence (DNA): TGTGCCAGCAGTGAATGGGACTCACTTGAAGCTTTCTTT. This codes for CASSEWDSLEAFF.

The chain employs TRBV28 and TRBJ2-1; D is uncertain. Per the germline V gene, CDR1 is MDHEN and CDR2 is SYDVKM. Trimming took 3 bases from V and 6 from J, leaving 15 bases between them. This CDR3 is built from 15 residues. The CDR3 reads CASSFPRVASNEQFF. DNA of the CDR3: TGTGCCAGCAGTTTCCCTCGAGTTGCTTCCAATGAGCAGTTCTTC.

The V and J genes are TRBV7-3 and TRBJ2-6, with D maybe TRBD2 (6 bases). V was cut by 2 bases and J by 0 bases, with 11 bases left in between. Germline CDR1 is SGHTA and CDR2 is FQGTGA. CDR3 length: 17 residues. CDR3 region: CASSLLAPSSGANVLTF. In DNA form, the CDR3 reads TGTGCCAGCAGCTTACTAGCGCCTTCCTCTGGGGCCAACGTCCTGACTTTC.

The chain joins TRBV7-2 to TRBJ1-1; no definite D call. The CDR3 spans 14 residues. V gave up 3 bases and J gave up 6 bases, with 14 bases separating them. The germline CDR1 and CDR2 sequences are SGHTA and FQGNSA. CDR3 in DNA: TGTGCCAGCAGCTTGGAGCCCGTCGTGGCTGAAGCTTTCTTT. Translating it yields CASSLEPVVAEAFF.

This chain joins TRBV7-2 and TRBJ2-7; 10 bases fit TRBD2. The CDR3 consists of 13 residues. V lost 5 bases, J lost 4 bases, and 2 bases stayed unmatched. Germline lookup yields CDR1 SGHTA and CDR2 FQGNSA. The CDR3 coding sequence is TGTGCCAGCAGCCGTAGCGGGGGGTACGAGCAGTACTTC. Its translation is CASSRSGGYEQYF.

The rearrangement joins TRBV4-1 to TRBJ1-6, with D hard to call. Trimming shortened V by 1 base and J by 4 bases, and 26 bases separated the two germline ends. Germline values: CDR1 MGHRA, CDR2 YSYEKL. The CDR3 is 21 residues long. The CDR3 sequence: CASSQGIMLLGLGRYNSPLHF. The CDR3 bases are TGCGCCAGCAGCCAAGGGATCATGCTGTTGGGTCTAGGCCGTTATAATTCACCCCTCCACTTT.

The chain uses TRBV2 and TRBJ1-4; D unresolved. The CDR3 has 12 residues. Germline lookup yields CDR1 SNHLY and CDR2 FYNNEI. V lost 8 bases and J lost 1, with 5 bases in between. The CDR3 DNA follows: TGTGCCAGCCGGGGAACTAATGAAAAACTGTTTTTT. Translating it yields CASRGTNEKLFF.

Worth noting for this clone: One end of the junction does not line up with germline, which may come from a read error. The chain recombines TRBV6-6 with TRBJ1-1; D call uncertain. This CDR3 has 11 amino acids. CDR1 is MNHNY and CDR2 is SVGAGI in the germline V gene (reference sequence). As DNA, the CDR3 is TGTGCCAGCAGCCCACACGATATCCAATATTTT. It is translated as CASSPHDIQYF.

This rearrangement joins TRBV28 to TRBJ1-1, with D perhaps matching TRBD1 (5 bases). The V gene lost 2 bases and the J gene lost 7 bases, with 8 bases spanning the gap. Germline V gives CDR1 MDHEN, CDR2 SYDVKM. The CDR3 has 12 residues. The DNA for the CDR3 is TGTGCCAGCAGTTTACCCAGGGTTGAAGCTTTCTTT. Translated, it gives CASSLPRVEAFF.